The source of this T cell receptor beta chain is a study of blood T cell repertoires in COVID-19. Sequencing was performed with immunoSEQ multiplex PCR; in TCRdb, only in-frame clones are kept and a portion is missing. The table lists about 170,000 clones, approximately 74% of them singletons. This TCR was sampled from a woman aged 80 or older with acute or convalescent COVID-19. The sample taken for sequencing was peripheral blood.

The CDR3 here is CASSLRGKGYGYTF. As DNA, the CDR3 is TGTGCCAGCAGTTTAAGAGGGAAAGGCTATGGCTACACCTTC. The gene calls are TRBV27 and TRBJ1-2; no clear D gene. V lost 2 bases and J 4 bases, leaving 11 bases between the germline ends. The CDR3 covers 14 residues. Germline CDR1 is MNHEY and CDR2 is SMNVEV (reference sequence).